This T cell receptor (beta chain) appears in the sequencing data of a study of T cell responses to AZD1222 COVID-19 vaccine. Overall study results and limits: Repertoire sampling was restricted to post-peak T cell response timepoints.

On this clone: No antigen is known for it.

CDR1 and CDR2 from the germline V gene are MNHEY and SVGAGI. The CDR3 covers 14 residues. J gave up 1 base and V 6 bases, and 3 bases lay outside the gene matches. Produced via immunoSEQ multiplex PCR; TCRdb's table is partial and in-frame only. The profile covers fewer than 130,000 clones, with about 95% appearing a single time and 2.5% to 3% taken by the ten largest. Sequenced material: peripheral blood, taken 28 days after the second AZD1222 dose. The TCR was taken from an adult who received the AZD1222 COVID-19 vaccine. The V and J genes are TRBV6-5 and TRBJ1-2, with TRBD1 matching over 9 bases. The CDR3: CASRRTGVNYGYTF. CDR3 DNA: TGTGCCAGCAGGAGGACAGGGGTTAACTATGGCTACACCTTC.